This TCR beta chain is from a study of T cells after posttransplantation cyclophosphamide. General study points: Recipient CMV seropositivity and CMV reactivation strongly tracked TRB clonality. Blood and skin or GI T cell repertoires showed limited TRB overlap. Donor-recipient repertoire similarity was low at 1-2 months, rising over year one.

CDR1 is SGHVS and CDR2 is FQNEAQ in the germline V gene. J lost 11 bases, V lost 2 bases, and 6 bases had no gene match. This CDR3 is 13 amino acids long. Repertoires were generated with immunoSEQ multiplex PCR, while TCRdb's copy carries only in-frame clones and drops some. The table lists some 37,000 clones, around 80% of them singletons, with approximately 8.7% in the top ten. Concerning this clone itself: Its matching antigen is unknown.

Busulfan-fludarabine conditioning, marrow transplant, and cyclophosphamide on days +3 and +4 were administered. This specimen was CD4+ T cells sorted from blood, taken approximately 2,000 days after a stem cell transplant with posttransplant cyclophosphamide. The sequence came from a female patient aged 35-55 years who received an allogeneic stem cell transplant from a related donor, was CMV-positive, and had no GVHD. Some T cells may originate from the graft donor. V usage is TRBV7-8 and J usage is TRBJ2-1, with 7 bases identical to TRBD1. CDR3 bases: TGTGCCAGCAGCTTACTGGACAGGCGACAGCAGTTCTTC. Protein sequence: CASSLLDRRQQFF. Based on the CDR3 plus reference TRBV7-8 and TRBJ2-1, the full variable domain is GAGVSQSPRYKVAKRGQDVALRCDPISGHVSLFWYQQALGQGPEFLTYFQNEAQLDKSGLPSDRFFAERPEGSVSTLKIQRTQQEDSAVYLCASSLLDRRQQFFGPGTRLTVL.